The entry that follows covers one T cell receptor beta chain sequence. Its cognate antigen has yet to be identified. One base away there is no much larger clone; base qualities are not given. CDR1 and CDR2, looked up from the germline V gene, are SGDLS and YYNGEE. The CDR3 goes from the cysteine to the phenylalanine over 16 residues. CDR3 DNA is the only sequence kept; it has 48 bases, read in frame from the first base. Trimming leaves V shorter by 3 bases and J shorter by 4 bases, with the junction holding 12 bases beyond the gene matches. This sample is part of a study of blood T cell repertoires in COVID-19 (dated by TCRdb to about 2020). Background on the whole study: Samples covering the acute and convalescent phases of COVID-19 were provided by collaborators in the United States, Italy and Spain. The material from the prospective study consisted of cDNA or gDNA derived from T cells, B-cell-depleted T cells, or PBMCs. The dataset comprised deeply sampled blood TCRbeta repertoires from subjects exposed to, actively infected with, or recovered from COVID-19. The repertoires were made available in a free public database intended to serve as a resource for research on the immune response to SARS-CoV-2. The samples were drawn from two sources: the first 160 participants of the ongoing ImmuneRACE study, and fewer than 1,500 subjects contributed by 6 global collaborators. A de-identified subject ID, COVID-19 status, age in years and sex were almost always included in the sample metadata. HLA class I and class II types, where available, came from metadata supplied by the sample provider rather than from assay-based typing.

Participants in the prospective study were enrolled through a virtual design, were aged about 18 to 90 years, and lived in fewer than 30 United States geographic areas. To assign participants to cohorts, the prospective study relied on clinical history that participants themselves reported in a screening survey and a study questionnaire. Recovered participants in ImmuneRACE Cohort 3 were defined as having two consecutive negative NP/OP PCR tests, clearance from a healthcare professional, or resolution of symptoms. Each participant in the prospective study had whole blood, serum and a nasopharyngeal or oropharyngeal swab collected by mobile phlebotomists. Prospective study participants could optionally give additional blood draws and questionnaires over an approximately two-month period. Before DNA extraction, blood samples from the prospective study were shipped at room temperature or frozen. The investigation overall reported the following: Clinical and demographic metadata were provided uncurated, with the amount varying by source and participant.

The immunoSEQ Assay, a bias-controlled multiplex PCR, was used to amplify TCRbeta CDR3 regions from genomic DNA. Concerning the study's data processing: Within the assay, amplification of reference gene primers was used to estimate how many nucleated cells each sample contained. To quantify the absolute abundance of each unique TCRbeta CDR3 rearrangement, sequence reads were collapsed and filtered. Productive Simpson clonality was computed per sample as the square root of Simpson's diversity index over productive rearrangements. TCRdb limited this immuneACCESS table to in-frame rearrangements with V and J called. A share of clones is missing; checked studies link under half to unresolved V genes, and the rest is unexplained. That table gives V, J and clone size, and the DNA gave D and trimming. The sample table lists about 370,000 clones, 80% to 90% of them with a count of one. Of the sample, around 1% falls within the top ten clones.

The chain is assembled from TRBV9 and TRBJ1-2, with 7 central nucleotides matching TRBD1. The clonotype originates from a man aged 18 to 29 who had recovered from COVID-19. Sequencing was performed on PBMCs or T cells enriched from blood (not recorded which). The sequence in DNA is TGTGCCAGCAGCGCGCAGCCGGGACAGATCCTCTATGGCTACACCTTC. Its protein is CASSAQPGQILYGYTF.